The clone carrying this TCR beta chain was detected a few times. What it binds is not known. This sample was taken from a study of CD8 T cells in ankylosing spondylitis. Study-level results: Within matched ankylosing spondylitis synovial fluid, disease-linked clones were reportedly significantly enriched. Made up of eight highly homologous variants, a TCR beta motif appeared characteristic of ankylosing spondylitis blood. In synovial fluid and blood from reactive arthritis, some motif variants were previously reported. CD8+ by phenotype, disease-linked clones were relatively rare in peripheral blood.

Each TCR beta library was made by quantitative 5'-RACE that incorporated molecular barcodes. One entry per CDR3 protein, called by TCRdb with MiXCR from the 5' RACE reads. The repertoire holds 470,000 or so distinct CDR3 sequences, with around 26% as singletons. V shed 2 bases and J shed 3 bases, with 18 bases lying between them. This CDR3 region has 17 residues. In germline, CDR1 is SGHRS, CDR2 YFSETQ. The sample consisted of blood, either unsorted or a sorted T cell fraction (not recorded which). This sequence was found in a male donor with ankylosing spondylitis. The V call is TRBV5-1, the J call TRBJ2-1, with D possibly TRBD2 on 6 matching bases. The DNA of the CDR3 is TGCGCCAGCAGCTTTGGTTTGGCGGGGTCAAACTACAATGAGCAGTTCTTC. Protein sequence: CASSFGLAGSNYNEQFF.